The present entry profiles one T cell receptor (beta chain) with its context. The CDR3 totals 14 residues. With V trimmed by 4 bases and J by 8 bases, 6 bases remained unmatched. Germline values: CDR1 SGHRS, CDR2 YFSETQ. This sample is drawn from a study of cytomegalovirus exposure and HLA in healthy donors. The method was immunoSEQ multiplex PCR; TCRdb's version includes in-frame clones alone and lacks a portion of them. This repertoire shows some 160,000 clones, just over 90% found once; its top ten account for approximately 0.7%. The chain couples TRBV5-1 to TRBJ1-4, with 9 bases identical to TRBD1. The specimen sequenced was PBMCs. This receptor was identified in a man between 18 and 35 years old in good health and CMV-seronegative. The CDR3 protein is CASSPGTGSEKLFF. The DNA for the CDR3 is TGCGCCAGCAGCCCAGGGACAGGGAGCGAAAAACTGTTTTTT.